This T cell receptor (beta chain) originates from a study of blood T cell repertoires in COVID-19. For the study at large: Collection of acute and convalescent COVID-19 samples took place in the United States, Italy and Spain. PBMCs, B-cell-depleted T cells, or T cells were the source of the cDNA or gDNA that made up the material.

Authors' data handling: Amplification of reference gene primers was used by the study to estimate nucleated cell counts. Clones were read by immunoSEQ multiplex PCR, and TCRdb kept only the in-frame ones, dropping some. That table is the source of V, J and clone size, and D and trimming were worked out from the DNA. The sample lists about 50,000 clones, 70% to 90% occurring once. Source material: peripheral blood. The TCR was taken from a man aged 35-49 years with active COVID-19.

In nucleotides, the CDR3 is TGTGCCAGCAGCTCCGGGACAGTGAACACTGAAGCTTTCTTT. Translating it yields CASSSGTVNTEAFF. V and J are TRBV14 and TRBJ1-1; the match to TRBD1 covers 7 bases. CDR1 and CDR2 from the germline V gene are SGHDN and FVKESK. The CDR3 consists of 14 residues. V was clipped by 5 bases and J by 0 bases; unmatched bases: 3.